What follows is one T cell receptor beta chain and its context. Its cognate antigen is unknown. The V gene's germline CDR1 is SGHNT and CDR2 YENEEA. The V end was cut by 5 bases, the J end by 6 bases, with 12 bases between. This CDR3 has 13 residues. The data derive from a study of T cell responses to AZD1222 COVID-19 vaccine. Broader study findings: At study baseline, merely roughly 6 AZD1222 recipients were seropositive. Sampling captured repertoires only after the peak T cell response.

Here immunoSEQ multiplex PCR was the method, and the copy in TCRdb shows in-frame clones only, minus some. The sample has roughly 160,000 clones, around 95% seen once. The sequence was collected from an adult in good health. The chain recombines TRBV11-3 with TRBJ2-3; a weak D match, TRBD1 (5 bases). Sequenced here: peripheral blood, sampled on day 0 of AZD1222 vaccination. The CDR3, as DNA: TGTGCCAGCAGCCGGGCCCCAGGGGATACGCAGTATTTT. Amino acids: CASSRAPGDTQYF.